This T cell receptor beta chain was observed in a study of cytomegalovirus exposure and HLA in healthy donors. Study results and caveats: Within the data, a cluster of highly shared sequence variants was likely a sequencing artifact. Through in vitro validation, a few CMV-associated chains were shown to be specific for CMV antigens. Across donors, most TCRs were seen rarely, yet some public ones were widespread. The study flagged approximately 180 TCR beta chains as cytomegalovirus-associated.

This PCR relied on a set of 60 Vbeta primers and 13 Jbeta primers. Data came from immunoSEQ multiplex PCR; TCRdb stores just in-frame clones and leaves some out. The sample has approximately 190,000 clones, roughly 80% seen once. A word on this clone: Its antigen remains unknown.

The V end was cut by 5 bases, the J end by 6 bases, with 14 bases between. CDR1 and CDR2 from the germline V gene are SGHTA and FQGTGA. The CDR3 is made up of 14 amino acids. Sequencing was carried out using PBMCs. This chain connects TRBV7-3 to TRBJ1-3, with a possible D match to TRBD1 (5 bases). The sequence came from a man aged 40-50 years in good health and CMV-seropositive. The CDR3 reads CASSQGVRENTIYF. The CDR3 DNA follows: TGTGCCAGCAGCCAGGGTGTACGCGAAAACACCATATATTTT.